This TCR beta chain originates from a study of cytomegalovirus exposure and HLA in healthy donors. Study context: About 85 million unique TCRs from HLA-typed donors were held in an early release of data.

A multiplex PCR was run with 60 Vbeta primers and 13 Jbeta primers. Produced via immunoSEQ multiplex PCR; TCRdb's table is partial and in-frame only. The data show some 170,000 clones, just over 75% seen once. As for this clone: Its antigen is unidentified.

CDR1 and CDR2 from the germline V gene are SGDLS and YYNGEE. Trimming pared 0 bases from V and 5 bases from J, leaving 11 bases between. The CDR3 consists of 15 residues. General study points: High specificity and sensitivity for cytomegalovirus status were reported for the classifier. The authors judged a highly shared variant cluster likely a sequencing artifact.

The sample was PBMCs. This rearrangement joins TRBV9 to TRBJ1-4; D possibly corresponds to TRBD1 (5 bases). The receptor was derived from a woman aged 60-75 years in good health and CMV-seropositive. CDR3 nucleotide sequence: TGTGCCAGCAGCGTAGATCCGCAGGGAAATGAAAAACTGTTTTTT. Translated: CASSVDPQGNEKLFF.